This TCR beta chain was profiled in a study of OX40 agonist ivuxolimab in advanced cancers. If patients had autoimmune disease history or systemic immunosuppression, they were excluded. Only in-frame clones appear in the TCRdb table, and some are missing; sequencing was by immunoSEQ multiplex PCR. Among around 110,000 clones, roughly 95% were seen once, and the ten largest hold approximately 0.15%. Study-wide results and limits: Mean expanded clone counts were higher in CD8+ than CD4+ T cells.

Notes on this clone: The antigen is undetermined. Other DNA sequences in this specimen translate into the identical CDR3.

The source material was CD4+ or CD8+ T cells sorted from blood, sampled in a trial of the OX40 agonist ivuxolimab. The sequence was collected from an adult with an advanced solid tumor such as melanoma, head and neck, liver or kidney cancer.

CDR3 amino acids: CASSSGRNTGELFF. The CDR3 DNA sequence: TGTGCCAGCAGTTCGGGCAGAAACACCGGGGAGCTGTTTTTT. The chain uses TRBV6-5 and TRBJ2-2; the D is unclear. The CDR3 covers 14 residues. V was pared by 4 bases and J by 2 bases, with 8 bases between. From germline, CDR1 is MNHEY and CDR2 SVGAGI.